A single sample gave rise to the 9 T cell receptor beta chains below, sequenced in a study of cytomegalovirus exposure and HLA in healthy donors. The PCR made use of 60 Vbeta and 13 Jbeta primers. The assay was immunoSEQ multiplex PCR, and TCRdb's table has in-frame clones only and misses some. The sample yields around 180,000 clones, 80% seen once. The sequenced sample consisted of PBMCs. The origin of the receptors is a man between 35 and 55 years old in good health and CMV-seronegative.

The V gene is TRBV6-5, the J gene TRBJ2-7; D gene uncertain. Trimming removed 5 bases from V and 6 bases from J, with 8 bases in between. This CDR3 spans 11 amino acids. Per germline, CDR1 MNHEY and CDR2 SVGAGI. CDR3 protein: CASSGPGEQYF. As DNA, the CDR3 is TGTGCCAGCAGTGGTCCGGGCGAGCAGTACTTC.

This chain joins TRBV7-6 and TRBJ2-1, with TRBD2 matching 7 bases. The V segment lost 6 bases and the J segment 2 bases; nucleotides outside the gene matches: 10. From germline, CDR1 is SGHVS and CDR2 FNYEAQ. The CDR3 is 16 amino acids. The CDR3 DNA follows: TGTGCCAGCAGTTCAGCGGGACGAACGACCTACAATGAGCAGTTCTTC. The encoded protein is CASSSAGRTTYNEQFF.

This rearrangement joins TRBV7-9 to TRBJ2-3; TRBD2 agrees at 11 bases. Unmatched junction bases numbered 4, after V lost 2 bases and J lost 6 bases. The CDR3 has 15 residues. CDR1 SEHNR and CDR2 FQNEAQ come from the germline V gene (reference sequence). Written as DNA, the CDR3 is TGTGCCAGCAGCTTACTAGCGGGAGGTCAGGATACGCAGTATTTT. Protein sequence: CASSLLAGGQDTQYF.

The chain is built from TRBV6-1 and TRBJ1-3; no clear D gene. Per the germline V gene, CDR1 is MNHNS and CDR2 is SASEGT. The CDR3 contains 15 residues. With 7 bases removed from V and 0 bases from J, the gap between germline ends came to 13 bases. CDR3 bases: TGTGCCAGCACGGGGTTTCCCCTCTCTGGAAACACCATATATTTT. This sequence encodes CASTGFPLSGNTIYF.

This clone has just one count. This chain's CDR3 is CASQLIRQNTGELFF. The CDR3 DNA reads as TGTGCCAGTCAGCTTATCAGACAGAACACCGGGGAGCTGTTTTTT. The V and J genes are TRBV5-8 and TRBJ2-2; the D is unclear. The V gene lost 8 bases and the J gene lost 1 base, with 15 bases spanning the gap. This CDR3 is 15 amino acids long. CDR1 is SGHTS, CDR2 YDEGEE, per germline.

J is TRBJ1-2 and V is TRBV6-5; D is ambiguous. The CDR3 spans 16 residues. Looked up from germline, CDR1 is MNHEY and CDR2 is SVGAGI. The germline V and J ends were trimmed by 0 bases and 2 bases, with 13 bases remaining between them. CDR3 in amino acids: CASSYSGISGNYGYTF. The CDR3, as DNA: TGTGCCAGCAGTTACTCCGGAATTTCGGGAAACTATGGCTACACCTTC.

The gene calls are TRBV6-5 and TRBJ2-7; 11 bases match TRBD1. The germline V gene has CDR1 MNHEY and CDR2 SVGAGI. The CDR3 covers 14 residues. J lost 7 bases, V lost 5 bases, and 7 bases had no gene match. CDR3 residues: CASSVDRGRDEQYF. The CDR3 nucleotides are TGTGCCAGCAGTGTGGACAGGGGGCGCGATGAGCAGTACTTC.

The chain has TRBV19 and TRBJ2-7, with D uncertain. From germline, CDR1 is LNHDA and CDR2 SQIVND (reference sequence). This CDR3 contains 13 residues. V shed 6 bases and J shed 1 base, with 10 bases lying between them. The CDR3 coding sequence is TGTGCCAGTAGCCCGACAAGGTCCTACGAGCAGTACTTC. Translated: CASSPTRSYEQYF.

The V call is TRBV19, the J call TRBJ2-2; 9 nucleotides match TRBD2. V lost 3 bases to trimming and J lost 4 bases; unmatched junction nucleotides: 6. CDR1 LNHDA and CDR2 SQIVND come from the germline V gene (reference sequence). The CDR3 contains 16 residues. The CDR3 DNA reads TGTGCCAGTAGTATTGTTAGCGGGAGCAGCACCGGGGAGCTGTTTTTT. This codes for CASSIVSGSSTGELFF.